The TCR beta chain described here comes from a study of T cell responses to AZD1222 COVID-19 vaccine. TCRdb's copy holds only in-frame clones and misses some; the assay was immunoSEQ multiplex PCR. Of tens of thousands of clones detected, about 80% appear once; the ten largest clones hold approximately 5.2%. Trimming stripped 4 bases from V and 0 bases from J, with 8 bases between. Germline V gene sequence: CDR1 SGHNT, CDR2 YYREEE (reference sequence). The CDR3 length is 14 residues. This clonotype was sampled from an adult who received the AZD1222 COVID-19 vaccine. This sample comprised peripheral blood, obtained 28 days after the second AZD1222 dose. The chain joins TRBV5-4 to TRBJ1-3, with D hard to call. In DNA, the CDR3 is TGTGCCAGCAGCCATACAGCCTCTGGAAACACCATATATTTT. Encoded protein: CASSHTASGNTIYF.